Included here is one T cell receptor (beta chain) sequence, with context. Antigen: not known. It was the library that attached unique molecular identifiers to individual cDNA molecules. In the source study's methods: Just over 95,000 TCRs per sample was the median, with a range of about 20,000 to 700,000. TCRdb re-called the 5' RACE reads through MiXCR, storing one row per CDR3 protein. The V and J calls, along with clone size, are taken from TCRdb and not from the paper's own processing. The sample gives 110,000 or so distinct CDR3 sequences, 19% of which show up once; 2.5% to 3% is in the top ten. The CDR3 spans 15 residues. Trimming took 6 bases from V and 1 from J; bases not matched to a gene: 4. The data were obtained in a study of human T cells and chemical hapten exposure. Study-level background: Yields of TCR per sample differed, chiefly owing to small differences in pooled library volume.

RNA extraction used unfractionated whole blood as the source of total RNA. Broader study findings: Following DPC sensitization, TCRs present above 1 in 1000 frequency showed no change.

This receptor was obtained from a human donor in good health. The chain combines TRBV12-3 or TRBV12-4 with TRBJ2-5; 11 bases fit TRBD2. This CDR3 is CASSRSGRAQETQYF. CDR3 sequence (DNA): TGTGCCAGCAGCCGTAGCGGGAGGGCCCAAGAGACCCAGTACTTC.